Sequencing of this T cell receptor beta chain was carried out in a study of beta chain features in type 1 diabetes. Turning to the study itself: No patient-donor differences in age, gender, total cells or subset yield. Overall study findings and caveats: Relative to healthy donors, patients appeared to have naive, central memory and Treg TCRB repertoires that were more similar. Insertion counts at VDJ junctions were lower in type 1 diabetes patients, who also showed more deletions there. Researchers report that Type 1 diabetes patients had moderately but significantly shorter TCRB CDR3s across all four CD4+ subsets. A cDNA-based sequencing approach could over-represent cells with high TCR expression.

V lost 5 bases and J lost 2; bases outside the gene matches: 2. Germline V gene lookup returns CDR1 GTSNPN and CDR2 SVGIG (reference sequence). The CDR3 sequence is 12 residues long. Since all of the isolated RNA was reverse transcribed, expressed TCRB transcripts were what got sequenced. Method: immunoSEQ multiplex PCR; TCRdb's copy keeps in-frame clones and lacks some. The table lists some 350,000 clones, 8.5% to 10% of them singletons, with approximately 0.6% in the top ten. This clone was counted only a few times. What it recognizes is unknown. The rearrangement links TRBV30 to TRBJ2-5; the match to TRBD1 covers 7 bases. This clonotype was obtained from a man aged 25 to 40 with type 1 diabetes. The specimen sequenced was central memory CD4+ T cells from blood. CDR3 bases: TGTGCCTGGGGGACAGCTCAAGAGACCCAGTACTTC. Protein: CAWGTAQETQYF.